Following are 22 T cell receptor beta chains from one sample sequenced in a study of blood T cell repertoires in COVID-19. TCRdb's table, derived via immunoSEQ multiplex PCR, lists solely in-frame clones and lacks some. The table lists fewer than 600,000 clones, approximately 92% of them singletons. The material sequenced was peripheral blood. The receptors were sampled from a man aged 18-30 years with COVID-19, enrolled during active disease.

The chain uses TRBV6-5 and TRBJ2-2, with 9 bases matching TRBD1. CDR3 length equals 15 residues. Per the germline V gene, CDR1 is MNHEY and CDR2 is SVGAGI. Trimming at V came to 2 bases and at J to 6 bases, leaving 4 bases not matched to a gene. Written as DNA, the CDR3 is TGTGCCAGCAGTTACGAGACAGGGGGGGCCGGGGAGCTGTTTTTT. This encodes CASSYETGGAGELFF.

This sequence joins TRBV5-1 and TRBJ2-1; 15 bases map to TRBD2. The germline gives CDR1 SGHRS, CDR2 YFSETQ. The CDR3 consists of 18 residues. The V and J ends lost 5 bases and 6 bases, in that order; junction bases with no gene match: 12. The CDR3 nucleotides are TGCGCCAGCAGTAAGGGACTAGCGGGAGGCGTTACGCGCAATGAGCAGTTCTTC. It codes for CASSKGLAGGVTRNEQFF.

The CDR3 nucleotides read TGCGCCAGCAGCTTTAATTCGGGCACAGATACGCAGTATTTT. Amino acid sequence: CASSFNSGTDTQYF. The chain carries TRBV5-1 and TRBJ2-3; D ambiguous. Trimming left V 2 bases short and J 1 base short, with 8 bases between. Germline V gene data show CDR1 as SGHRS and CDR2 as YFSETQ. This CDR3 comprises 14 residues. The whole variable domain, remainder taken from reference TRBV5-1 and TRBJ2-3, is KAGVTQTPRYLIKTRGQQVTLSCSPISGHRSVSWYQQTPGQGLQFLFEYFSETQRNKGNFPGRFSGRQFSNSRSEMNVSTLELGDSALYLCASSFNSGTDTQYFGPGTRLTVL.

This rearrangement joins TRBV6-5 to TRBJ2-3, with TRBD1 identical over 7 bases. CDR3 size: 14 residues. Trimming at V came to 6 bases and at J to 4 bases, leaving 7 bases not matched to a gene. Germline CDR1 is MNHEY and CDR2 is SVGAGI. The CDR3 sequence: CASSDRVGADTQYF. The CDR3 DNA reads as TGTGCCAGCAGCGACAGGGTCGGGGCAGATACGCAGTATTTT.

The rearrangement links TRBV7-9 to TRBJ1-3; 7 bases align to TRBD1. The CDR3 is made up of 15 amino acids. With V trimmed by 5 bases and J by 4 bases, 8 bases remained unmatched. Germline CDR1 SEHNR, CDR2 FQNEAQ (reference sequence). CDR3 sequence reads: CASSQQGGNGNTIYF. The DNA for the CDR3 is TGTGCCAGCAGCCAACAAGGGGGCAACGGAAACACCATATATTTT.

The V and J genes are TRBV6-1 and TRBJ2-2; 12 bases match TRBD2. CDR3 length: 16 amino acids. Germline trimming cut 1 base from V and 7 bases from J; bases unmatched to any gene: 4. Germline V gene data show CDR1 as MNHNS and CDR2 as SASEGT. The CDR3 region has the DNA TGTGCCAGCAGTGAAGGACTAGCGGGGGTAGGCGGGGAGCTGTTTTTT. Translated: CASSEGLAGVGGELFF.

The gene calls are TRBV9 and TRBJ2-5; the match to TRBD2 covers 10 bases. This CDR3 spans 14 amino acids. CDR1 is SGDLS, CDR2 YYNGEE, per germline. Trimming cost V 0 bases and J 5 bases; bases outside gene matches: 1. DNA for the CDR3: TGTGCCAGCAGCGTAGGGGGACTAGCGGAGACCCAGTACTTC. Residues: CASSVGGLAETQYF.

The chain is built from TRBV7-9 and TRBJ1-5; no clear D gene. CDR1 SEHNR and CDR2 FQNEAQ come from the germline V gene (reference sequence). The CDR3 runs to 14 residues. Trimming took off 3 bases at V and 4 bases at J, with 10 bases between the two ends. The CDR3: CASSLTAGNQPQHF. DNA of the CDR3: TGTGCCAGCAGCTTGACGGCGGGGAATCAGCCCCAGCATTTT.

CDR3 loop: CASSSETGGGTEAFF. CDR3 nucleotide sequence: TGTGCCAGCAGCTCAGAGACAGGGGGAGGCACTGAAGCTTTCTTT. V gene TRBV11-2 combines with J gene TRBJ1-1, with 9 bases identical to TRBD1. There are 15 residues in the CDR3. From germline, CDR1 is SGHAT and CDR2 FQNNGV. V lost 4 bases to trimming and J lost 4 bases; unmatched junction nucleotides: 7.

V and J are TRBV3-1 (or the pseudogene TRBV3-2) and TRBJ1-6, with D unresolved. V lost 2 bases, J lost 5 bases, and 7 bases lay in between. Germline CDR1 LGHDT, CDR2 YNNKEL (reference sequence). The CDR3 consists of 14 residues. This CDR3 reads CASSQPFDNSPLHF. In DNA form, the CDR3 reads TGTGCCAGCAGCCAACCGTTTGATAATTCACCCCTCCACTTT.

Comment on this clone: One end of the junction varies from germline; a read error may be responsible. The V and J genes are TRBV14 and TRBJ1-2, with TRBD1 as a possible D gene (6 bases). The CDR3 is 11 amino acids. Germline V gene lookup returns CDR1 SGHDN and CDR2 FVKESK. CDR3 sequence: CASPSFRDTIF. The CDR3 DNA follows: TGTGCCAGCCCTTCCTTCCGGGACACTATTTTC.

This clone was detected once. The chain uses TRBV6-5 and TRBJ2-7; tentatively, D is TRBD1 (5 bases). Trimming cost V 7 bases and J 2 bases, with 18 bases left between them. This CDR3 has 15 residues. Germline V CDR1 and CDR2: MNHEY, SVGAGI. The CDR3, as DNA: TGTGCCAGCACCCTCCCAAGACAGACCACCTACGAGCAGTACTTC. Its protein product is CASTLPRQTTYEQYF.

The rearrangement uses TRBV5-1 and TRBJ1-2, with D perhaps TRBD1 (5 bases). The CDR3 runs to 13 residues. V lost 4 bases to trimming and J lost 4 bases, with 11 bases between them. CDR1 is SGHRS, CDR2 YFSETQ, per germline. The CDR3 loop is CASSQGRLYGYTF. The CDR3 DNA is TGCGCCAGCAGCCAGGGTCGGCTCTATGGCTACACCTTC.

The chain uses TRBV24-1 and TRBJ1-5; tentative D call: TRBD1 (5 bases). Trimming removed 9 bases from V and 4 bases from J, with 18 bases in between. The germline V gene encodes CDR1 KGHDR and CDR2 SFDVKD. This CDR3 spans 15 amino acids. In DNA, the CDR3 is TGTGCCACCCAACCGGGGGGAGGAGGGAATCAGCCCCAGCATTTT. Protein product: CATQPGGGGNQPQHF.

In DNA form, the CDR3 reads TGTGCCAGCATCCTCGTGGGGGCTGGTACGCAGTATTTT. Its protein product is CASILVGAGTQYF. The chain is built from TRBV7-9 and TRBJ2-3; perhaps TRBD1 as D (6 bases). V lost 7 bases, J lost 8 bases, and 16 bases lay in between. The CDR3 runs 13 residues. Per germline, CDR1 SEHNR and CDR2 FQNEAQ (reference sequence).

This chain uses TRBV18 with TRBJ2-2; D remains unclear. CDR3 length equals 12 residues. Germline assignment: CDR1 KGHSH and CDR2 LQKENI. Trimming took 3 bases from V and 6 from J, leaving 5 bases between them. The CDR3 DNA sequence: TGTGCCAGCTCACCTCGGGCCGGGGAGCTGTTTTTT. This encodes CASSPRAGELFF.

This clone was detected a few times. The chain has TRBV7-8 and TRBJ1-5; weak D call: TRBD1 (6 bases). The CDR3 is made up of 17 amino acids. Germline CDR1 is SGHVS and CDR2 is FQNEAQ. The V end was cut by 5 bases, the J end by 0 bases, with 17 bases between. Here the CDR3 DNA reads TGTGCCAGCAGCGCTACCGAGACAGGATATAGCAATCAGCCCCAGCATTTT. Amino acid sequence: CASSATETGYSNQPQHF.

The chain joins TRBV5-1 to TRBJ1-1; TRBD1 matches 9 bases. Germline CDR1 is SGHRS and CDR2 is YFSETQ. J was trimmed by 0 bases and V by 3 bases; bases with no gene match: 6. The CDR3 has 16 amino acids. CDR3 DNA sequence: TGCGCCAGCAGCTCATGGGACAGGGCTATGAACACTGAAGCTTTCTTT. Protein sequence: CASSSWDRAMNTEAFF.

This chain joins TRBV3-1 (or the pseudogene TRBV3-2) and TRBJ2-2, with D unclear. Between the trimmed V and J ends, which lost 4 bases and 5 bases, there was a span of 8 bases. CDR3 length equals 13 residues. Germline values: CDR1 LGHDT, CDR2 YNNKEL (reference sequence). CDR3 DNA sequence: TGTGCCAGCAGCCTTACTCGAACCGGGGAGCTGTTTTTT. Protein: CASSLTRTGELFF.

The chain uses TRBV9 and TRBJ2-2; 8 nucleotides match TRBD2. J was trimmed by 3 bases and V by 0 bases; bases with no gene match: 4. The CDR3 length is 16 residues. Germline-derived CDR1 and CDR2 are SGDLS and YYNGEE. CDR3 protein: CASSVGLAGDTGELFF. In nucleotides, the CDR3 is TGTGCCAGCAGCGTAGGCCTAGCGGGCGACACCGGGGAGCTGTTTTTT.

The V and J genes are TRBV6-5 and TRBJ2-1; TRBD2 aligns across 7 bases. From germline, CDR1 is MNHEY and CDR2 SVGAGI. The CDR3 extends over 16 amino acids. After removal of 0 bases from V and 7 bases from J, the junction contained 9 bases not matched to a gene. The CDR3 region is CASSYSGGYFRNEQFF. As DNA, the CDR3 is TGTGCCAGCAGTTACTCCGGGGGGTACTTTAGGAATGAGCAGTTCTTC.

This clone has just one count. The chain joins TRBV3-1 (or the pseudogene TRBV3-2) to TRBJ1-3, with no clear D. The germline V gene encodes CDR1 LGHDT and CDR2 YNNKEL (reference sequence). V lost 5 bases to trimming and J lost 4 bases, with 6 bases between them. CDR3 length: 12 amino acids. For the CDR3, the DNA is TGTGCCAGCAGCTTACAGGGAAACACCATATATTTT. Protein product: CASSLQGNTIYF.